This record concerns one TCR beta chain sequence. Its antigen is not known. PCR primers comprised 60 Vbeta and 13 Jbeta primers. Sequenced by immunoSEQ multiplex PCR; TCRdb stores in-frame clones only, minus some. The sample carries 110,000 to 150,000 clones, around 75% recorded once. These data originate in a study of cytomegalovirus exposure and HLA in healthy donors. The overall study: An early data release held 80 million or so unique TCRs from HLA-typed donors.

Trimming left V 5 bases short and J 11 bases short, with 17 bases between. CDR1 and CDR2 (germline): SGHDT, YYEEEE. The CDR3 contains 12 residues. General study findings and limits: The authors later found HLA-associated TCR beta chains more clonally expanded than equally common others. Association of a missense DCLRE1C variant with TCR beta V- and J-gene trimming was reported in a later analysis. CMV antigen specificity was confirmed in vitro for a few CMV-associated chains.

This sequence originates from a young woman in good health and CMV-seronegative. The specimen sequenced was PBMCs. The chain uses TRBV5-6 and TRBJ2-7; D might be TRBD1 (6 bases). CDR3 nucleotide sequence: TGTGCCAGCAGTGGGGCCACAGGGTGGAAGTACTTC. This codes for CASSGATGWKYF.